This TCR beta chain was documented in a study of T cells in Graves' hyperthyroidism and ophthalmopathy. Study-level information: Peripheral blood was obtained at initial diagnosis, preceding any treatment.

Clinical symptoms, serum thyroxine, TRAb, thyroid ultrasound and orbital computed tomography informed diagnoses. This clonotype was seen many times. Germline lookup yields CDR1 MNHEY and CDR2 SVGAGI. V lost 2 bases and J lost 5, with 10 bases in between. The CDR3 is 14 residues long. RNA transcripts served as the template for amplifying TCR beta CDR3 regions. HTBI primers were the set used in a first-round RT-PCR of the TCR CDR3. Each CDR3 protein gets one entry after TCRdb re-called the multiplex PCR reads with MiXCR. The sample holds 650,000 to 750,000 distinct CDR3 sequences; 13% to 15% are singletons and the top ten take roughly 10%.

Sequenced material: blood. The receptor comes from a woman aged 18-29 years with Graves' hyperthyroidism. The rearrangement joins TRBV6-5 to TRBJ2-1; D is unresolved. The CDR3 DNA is TGTGCCAGCAGTTACAGGGCTGGGCACAATGAGCAGTTCTTC. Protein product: CASSYRAGHNEQFF.